This is a list of T cell receptor beta chains from one sample in a study of T cells in Graves' hyperthyroidism and ophthalmopathy. TCRdb processed the multiplex PCR reads anew with MiXCR; each CDR3 protein has one entry. The sample has about 840,000 distinct CDR3 sequences; over 35% are singletons. The sample was blood. These TCRs come from a man aged 18 to 29 with Graves' hyperthyroidism. CDR3s include the opening cysteine and the closing phenylalanine or tryptophan. The order of the fields is CDR3 DNA, CDR3 protein, J gene, clone size, V gene, D gene. The D gene is left open where the match is weak. Rows may omit the clone size; those that give it use once, few, many or a size class.

CDR3 DNA: TGCGCCAGCAGCCAAGCCGCCGCAGGGCCATCCTACGAGCAGTACTTC
CDR3 protein: CASSQAAAGPSYEQYF
J gene: TRBJ2-7
clone size: once
V gene: TRBV4-1
D gene: NA

CDR3 DNA: TGTGCCAGCAGTTTCCAGGGGACTAGCAATCAGCCCCAGCATTTT
CDR3 protein: CASSFQGTSNQPQHF
J gene: TRBJ1-5
clone size: many
V gene: TRBV7-2
D gene: NA

CDR3 DNA: TGCAGTGCTAGGCGTGGAGCGACTAATGAAAAACTGTTTTTT
CDR3 protein: CSARRGATNEKLFF
J gene: TRBJ1-4
clone size: NA
V gene: TRBV20-1
D gene: NA

CDR3 DNA: TGTGCCAGCAGCCTAGTTGGGGGCGGGAGGCACACCGGGGAGCTGTTTTTT
CDR3 protein: CASSLVGGGRHTGELFF
J gene: TRBJ2-2
clone size: NA
V gene: TRBV9
D gene: TRBD2

CDR3 DNA: TGTGCCAGCAGCGGTAGCGGGAGGGGCTACGAGCAGTACTTC
CDR3 protein: CASSGSGRGYEQYF
J gene: TRBJ2-7
clone size: few
V gene: TRBV7-2
D gene: TRBD2

CDR3 DNA: TGTGCCAGCAACGACATGGGACAGCCCTCCTACGAGCAGTACTTC
CDR3 protein: CASNDMGQPSYEQYF
J gene: TRBJ2-7
clone size: few
V gene: TRBV11-2
D gene: TRBD1

CDR3 DNA: TGTGCCAGCTCACCACCCTCGAACACTGAAGCTTTCTTT
CDR3 protein: CASSPPSNTEAFF
J gene: TRBJ1-1
clone size: few
V gene: TRBV18
D gene: NA

CDR3 DNA: TGTGCCACCAGCAGAGATGGGGGAGGGAGGGCAACTAATGAAAAACTGTTTTTT
CDR3 protein: CATSRDGGGRATNEKLFF
J gene: TRBJ1-4
clone size: NA
V gene: TRBV15
D gene: NA

CDR3 DNA: TGTGCCAGCAACCGGCAGGGCCCGAACACTGAAGCTTTCTTT
CDR3 protein: CASNRQGPNTEAFF
J gene: TRBJ1-1
clone size: few
V gene: TRBV6-5
D gene: NA

CDR3 DNA: TGTGCCAGCAAACGGGGTCCCGGGGAGCTGTTTTTT
CDR3 protein: CASKRGPGELFF
J gene: TRBJ2-2
clone size: many
V gene: TRBV2
D gene: NA

CDR3 DNA: TGTGCCAGCAGCTTAGGGGGACAAGCGAGCACTGAAGCTTTCTTT
CDR3 protein: CASSLGGQASTEAFF
J gene: TRBJ1-1
clone size: many
V gene: TRBV7-6
D gene: NA

CDR3 DNA: TGTGCCAGCAGTTACTTGCCGGGACAGGGAGGGCGGGAAAAACTGTTTTTT
CDR3 protein: CASSYLPGQGGREKLFF
J gene: TRBJ1-4
clone size: once
V gene: TRBV6-5
D gene: TRBD1

CDR3 DNA: TGCAGTGCTAGTAAGGGTTCGGGCAATCAGCCCCAGCATTTT
CDR3 protein: CSASKGSGNQPQHF
J gene: TRBJ1-5
clone size: many
V gene: TRBV20-1
D gene: NA

CDR3 DNA: TGCGCCAGCAGCCAAGATGACGACACTGAAGCTTTCTTT
CDR3 protein: CASSQDDDTEAFF
J gene: TRBJ1-1
clone size: few
V gene: TRBV4-1
D gene: NA

CDR3 DNA: TGTGCCAGCAGTTTAAGACACCGTGGGACTGAAGCTTTCTTT
CDR3 protein: CASSLRHRGTEAFF
J gene: TRBJ1-1
clone size: NA
V gene: TRBV12-3/TRBV12-4
D gene: NA

CDR3 DNA: TGTGCCAGCAGTTTCCGACTAGCGGAACAAGAGACCCAGTACTTC
CDR3 protein: CASSFRLAEQETQYF
J gene: TRBJ2-5
clone size: few
V gene: TRBV12-3/TRBV12-4
D gene: TRBD2

CDR3 DNA: TGTGCCAGCAGCGTAGGAGACGGGCCCTACGAGCAGTACTTC
CDR3 protein: CASSVGDGPYEQYF
J gene: TRBJ2-7
clone size: many
V gene: TRBV9
D gene: NA

CDR3 DNA: TGTGCCAGCAGCTCGGGACAGACTAATGAAAAACTGTTTTTT
CDR3 protein: CASSSGQTNEKLFF
J gene: TRBJ1-4
clone size: many
V gene: TRBV9
D gene: TRBD1

CDR3 DNA: TGTGCCAGCAGGGACCGGGGATCAACTAATGAAAAACTGTTTTTT
CDR3 protein: CASRDRGSTNEKLFF
J gene: TRBJ1-4
clone size: many
V gene: TRBV2
D gene: NA

CDR3 DNA: TGTGCCAGCAGCTTATTTAGCGGGGCTGTGGGGGAGACCCAGTACTTC
CDR3 protein: CASSLFSGAVGETQYF
J gene: TRBJ2-5
clone size: NA
V gene: TRBV7-9
D gene: TRBD2

CDR3 DNA: TGTGCCAGCAGGACTAGCGGGACGGTCGGGGAGCTGTTTTTT
CDR3 protein: CASRTSGTVGELFF
J gene: TRBJ2-2
clone size: few
V gene: TRBV6-5
D gene: TRBD2

CDR3 DNA: TGTGCCAGCAGTGAGGTCCGAGGAATTCAAGAGACCCAGTACTTC
CDR3 protein: CASSEVRGIQETQYF
J gene: TRBJ2-5
clone size: NA
V gene: TRBV2
D gene: NA

CDR3 DNA: TGTGCCAGCAGCGTCACAGGGGGCGTGGGGAATTCACCCCTCCACTTT
CDR3 protein: CASSVTGGVGNSPLHF
J gene: TRBJ1-6
clone size: NA
V gene: TRBV9
D gene: TRBD1

CDR3 DNA: TGCGCCAGCAGCTTGGATCAGGGGGTGAAAACCTTC
CDR3 protein: CASSLDQGVKTF
J gene: TRBJ1-2
clone size: few
V gene: TRBV5-1
D gene: TRBD1

CDR3 DNA: TGTGCCAGCGCCCAAGGGACAGGGCAATACGGGCAGTACTTC
CDR3 protein: CASAQGTGQYGQYF
J gene: TRBJ2-7
clone size: few
V gene: TRBV10-3
D gene: TRBD1

CDR3 DNA: TGTGCCAGCAGCCAATTTGGGCAACAGTTTAATGAAAAACTGTTTTTT
CDR3 protein: CASSQFGQQFNEKLFF
J gene: TRBJ1-4
clone size: NA
V gene: TRBV7-9
D gene: NA

CDR3 DNA: TGTGCCAGCGACTTGAGGACACTTCAAGAGACCCAGTACTTC
CDR3 protein: CASDLRTLQETQYF
J gene: TRBJ2-5
clone size: many
V gene: TRBV2
D gene: NA

CDR3 DNA: TGTGCCAGCAGCTTGATGGCGGGGGTGGTCTACGAGCAGTACTTC
CDR3 protein: CASSLMAGVVYEQYF
J gene: TRBJ2-7
clone size: few
V gene: TRBV5-6
D gene: TRBD2

CDR3 DNA: TGCAGCGTTACAGGGGTTCAAGAGACCCAGTACTTC
CDR3 protein: CSVTGVQETQYF
J gene: TRBJ2-5
clone size: NA
V gene: TRBV29-1
D gene: TRBD1

CDR3 DNA: TGCAGTGCTAGTGGCAGTTCCGGGGAGCTGTTTTTT
CDR3 protein: CSASGSSGELFF
J gene: TRBJ2-2
clone size: few
V gene: TRBV20-1
D gene: NA

CDR3 DNA: TGTGCCACCCGCCTCGGGACTAGCGGCCAAGAGACCCAGTACTTC
CDR3 protein: CATRLGTSGQETQYF
J gene: TRBJ2-5
clone size: NA
V gene: TRBV2
D gene: TRBD2

CDR3 DNA: TGTGCCAGCAGCCAAGGCGGTGCGGGTAACGAGCAGTACTTC
CDR3 protein: CASSQGGAGNEQYF
J gene: TRBJ2-7
clone size: few
V gene: TRBV14
D gene: NA

CDR3 DNA: TGTGCCAGTAGTATAGATCAGCGGGTGAACACTGAAGCTTTCTTT
CDR3 protein: CASSIDQRVNTEAFF
J gene: TRBJ1-1
clone size: NA
V gene: TRBV19
D gene: NA

CDR3 DNA: TGTGCCTCGAGGACAGGGAGCACTGAAGCTTTCTTT
CDR3 protein: CASRTGSTEAFF
J gene: TRBJ1-1
clone size: many
V gene: TRBV19
D gene: TRBD1

CDR3 DNA: TGTGCCAGCAGCTCCCCGCAGGGACTGAAAGAGACCCAGTACTTC
CDR3 protein: CASSSPQGLKETQYF
J gene: TRBJ2-5
clone size: few
V gene: TRBV7-2
D gene: NA

CDR3 DNA: TGCGCCAGCAGTGAGGGTGGAGGGGGCGAAGAGACCCAGTACTTC
CDR3 protein: CASSEGGGGEETQYF
J gene: TRBJ2-5
clone size: NA
V gene: TRBV10-1
D gene: NA

CDR3 DNA: TGTGCTACACCCGGTCCCAGTGAAAATCAGCCCCAGCATTTT
CDR3 protein: CATPGPSENQPQHF
J gene: TRBJ1-5
clone size: NA
V gene: TRBV10-3
D gene: NA

CDR3 DNA: TGTGCCAGCAAGCCCCGGACAGGGTATAATGAAAAACTGTTTTTT
CDR3 protein: CASKPRTGYNEKLFF
J gene: TRBJ1-4
clone size: NA
V gene: TRBV2
D gene: TRBD1

CDR3 DNA: TGCAGTGCTCTACCAGACAGGTTCTATGGCTACACCTTC
CDR3 protein: CSALPDRFYGYTF
J gene: TRBJ1-2
clone size: few
V gene: TRBV20-1
D gene: NA

CDR3 DNA: TGTGCCAGTAGTTCCCGGGAGGGGTGGACTGAAGCTTTCTTT
CDR3 protein: CASSSREGWTEAFF
J gene: TRBJ1-1
clone size: NA
V gene: TRBV19
D gene: NA

CDR3 DNA: TGTGCCAGCAGCCATTACGGAGGAGAGCAGTACTTC
CDR3 protein: CASSHYGGEQYF
J gene: TRBJ2-7
clone size: NA
V gene: TRBV12-3/TRBV12-4
D gene: NA

CDR3 DNA: TGTGCCATCAGTCCGAGCTCCTATAATTCACCCCTCCACTTT
CDR3 protein: CAISPSSYNSPLHF
J gene: TRBJ1-6
clone size: NA
V gene: TRBV10-3
D gene: NA

CDR3 DNA: TGTGCCAGCATGGAGACGTACCAAGAGACCCAGTACTTC
CDR3 protein: CASMETYQETQYF
J gene: TRBJ2-5
clone size: many
V gene: TRBV7-2
D gene: NA

CDR3 DNA: TGTGCCAGCAGCTTCTGGACAGAGGCTAATGAAAAACTGTTTTTT
CDR3 protein: CASSFWTEANEKLFF
J gene: TRBJ1-4
clone size: NA
V gene: TRBV7-9
D gene: NA

CDR3 DNA: TGTGCCAGCAGCGCGACAGGGGAGAACTATGGCTACACCTTC
CDR3 protein: CASSATGENYGYTF
J gene: TRBJ1-2
clone size: NA
V gene: TRBV9
D gene: TRBD1

CDR3 DNA: TGTGCCAGCAGCCCGCAGACAGGGCCCTACGAGCAGTACTTC
CDR3 protein: CASSPQTGPYEQYF
J gene: TRBJ2-7
clone size: few
V gene: TRBV7-2
D gene: TRBD1

CDR3 DNA: TGCAGCGTTGAACCTGCGGGAGAGGACGAGCAGTACTTC
CDR3 protein: CSVEPAGEDEQYF
J gene: TRBJ2-7
clone size: many
V gene: TRBV29-1
D gene: TRBD2

CDR3 DNA: TGTGCCAGCACCTACGACAGGGGGTTCACTGAAGCTTTCTTT
CDR3 protein: CASTYDRGFTEAFF
J gene: TRBJ1-1
clone size: NA
V gene: TRBV11-2
D gene: TRBD1

CDR3 DNA: TGTGCCAGCAGAATATTGACAGGAGGTCTGTCTGGAAACACCATATATTTT
CDR3 protein: CASRILTGGLSGNTIYF
J gene: TRBJ1-3
clone size: NA
V gene: TRBV2
D gene: NA

CDR3 DNA: TGTGCCAGCAGTCCCGAGGGACAGGGGAACACTGAAGCTTTCTTT
CDR3 protein: CASSPEGQGNTEAFF
J gene: TRBJ1-1
clone size: many
V gene: TRBV12-3/TRBV12-4
D gene: TRBD1

CDR3 DNA: TGTGCCACCAGCAGTTTCTTCCAATCCGGCTACACCTTC
CDR3 protein: CATSSFFQSGYTF
J gene: TRBJ1-2
clone size: NA
V gene: TRBV15
D gene: NA

CDR3 DNA: TGTGCCAGCAGCGCCGGTGTGGGCACTGAAGCTTTCTTT
CDR3 protein: CASSAGVGTEAFF
J gene: TRBJ1-1
clone size: few
V gene: TRBV5-8
D gene: NA

CDR3 DNA: TGCGCCAGCAGCCTTGGAGCGGCGAGTCAGCCCCAGCATTTT
CDR3 protein: CASSLGAASQPQHF
J gene: TRBJ1-5
clone size: NA
V gene: TRBV4-3
D gene: NA

CDR3 DNA: TGTGCCACCAGCAGGCACCAAGGTTCCTACGAGCAGTACTTC
CDR3 protein: CATSRHQGSYEQYF
J gene: TRBJ2-7
clone size: many
V gene: TRBV15
D gene: NA

CDR3 DNA: TGCGCCAGCAGCTACGGACAGGGAAGGACCGGGGAGCTGTTTTTT
CDR3 protein: CASSYGQGRTGELFF
J gene: TRBJ2-2
clone size: few
V gene: TRBV5-1
D gene: TRBD1

CDR3 DNA: TGTGCCACAGGGGACAGGGGAGGCAATCAGCCCCAGCATTTT
CDR3 protein: CATGDRGGNQPQHF
J gene: TRBJ1-5
clone size: many
V gene: TRBV15
D gene: TRBD1

CDR3 DNA: TGCAGTGCTACAGGGCGTTCGAACACCGGGGAGCTGTTTTTT
CDR3 protein: CSATGRSNTGELFF
J gene: TRBJ2-2
clone size: few
V gene: TRBV20-1
D gene: NA

CDR3 DNA: TGTGCCAGCAGCAGTGGGAGGACAGGAGTATACGAGCAGTACTTC
CDR3 protein: CASSSGRTGVYEQYF
J gene: TRBJ2-7
clone size: NA
V gene: TRBV9
D gene: NA

CDR3 DNA: TGCGCCAGCAGCCAACAGGAAAACTATGGCTACACCTTC
CDR3 protein: CASSQQENYGYTF
J gene: TRBJ1-2
clone size: many
V gene: TRBV4-1
D gene: NA

CDR3 DNA: TGTGCCACCAGCAGAGATGGTGGGACTAGCGGGGACGAGCAGTACTTC
CDR3 protein: CATSRDGGTSGDEQYF
J gene: TRBJ2-7
clone size: many
V gene: TRBV15
D gene: TRBD2